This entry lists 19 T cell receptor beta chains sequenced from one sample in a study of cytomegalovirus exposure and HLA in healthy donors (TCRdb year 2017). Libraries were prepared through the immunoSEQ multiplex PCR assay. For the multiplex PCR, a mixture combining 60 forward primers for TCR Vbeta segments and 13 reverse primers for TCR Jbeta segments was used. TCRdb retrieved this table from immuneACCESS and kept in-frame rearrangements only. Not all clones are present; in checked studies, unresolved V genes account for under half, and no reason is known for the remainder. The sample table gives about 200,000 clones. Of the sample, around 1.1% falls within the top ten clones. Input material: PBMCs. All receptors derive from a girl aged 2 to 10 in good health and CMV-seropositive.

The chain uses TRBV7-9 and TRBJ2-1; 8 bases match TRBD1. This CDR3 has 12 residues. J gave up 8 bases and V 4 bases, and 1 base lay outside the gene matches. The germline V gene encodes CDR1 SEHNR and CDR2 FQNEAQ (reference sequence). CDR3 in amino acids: CASSSTGDEQFF. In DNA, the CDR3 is TGTGCCAGCAGCTCGACAGGGGATGAGCAGTTCTTC.

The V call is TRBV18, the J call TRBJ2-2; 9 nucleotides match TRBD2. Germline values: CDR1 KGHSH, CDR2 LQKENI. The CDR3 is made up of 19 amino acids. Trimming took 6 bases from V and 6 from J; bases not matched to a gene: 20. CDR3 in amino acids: CASSRRASGLAEVPGELFF. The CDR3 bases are TGTGCCAGCTCCCGACGGGCATCGGGACTAGCTGAGGTCCCCGGGGAGCTGTTTTTT.

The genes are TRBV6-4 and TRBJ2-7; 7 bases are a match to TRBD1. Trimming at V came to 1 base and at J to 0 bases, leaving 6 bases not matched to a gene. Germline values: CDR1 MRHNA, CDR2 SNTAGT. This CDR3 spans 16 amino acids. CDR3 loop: CASSDYCRDSSYEQYF. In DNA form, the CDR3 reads TGTGCCAGCAGTGACTATTGCCGGGACAGCTCCTACGAGCAGTACTTC.

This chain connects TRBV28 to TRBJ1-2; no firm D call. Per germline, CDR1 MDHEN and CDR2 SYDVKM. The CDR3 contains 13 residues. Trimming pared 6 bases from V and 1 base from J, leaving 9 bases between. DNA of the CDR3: TGTGCCAGCAGCATTCAGGTTAACTATGGCTACACCTTC. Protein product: CASSIQVNYGYTF.

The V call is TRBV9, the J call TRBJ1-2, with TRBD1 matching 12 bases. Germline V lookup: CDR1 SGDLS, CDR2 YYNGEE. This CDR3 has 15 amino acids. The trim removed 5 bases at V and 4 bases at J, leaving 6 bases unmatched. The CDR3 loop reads CASRSGQGAFYGYTF. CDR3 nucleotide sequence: TGTGCCAGCAGATCGGGACAGGGGGCTTTCTATGGCTACACCTTC.

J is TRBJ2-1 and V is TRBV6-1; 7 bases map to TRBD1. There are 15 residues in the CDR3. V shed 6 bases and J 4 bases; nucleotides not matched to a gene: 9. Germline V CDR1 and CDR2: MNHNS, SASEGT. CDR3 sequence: CASRPLGRGYNEQFF. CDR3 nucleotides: TGTGCCAGCAGGCCGCTCGGCAGGGGGTACAATGAGCAGTTCTTC.

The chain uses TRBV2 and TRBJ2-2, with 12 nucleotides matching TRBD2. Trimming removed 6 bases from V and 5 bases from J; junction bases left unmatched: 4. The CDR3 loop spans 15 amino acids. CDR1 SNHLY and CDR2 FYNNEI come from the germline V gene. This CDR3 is CASRALAGGTGELFF. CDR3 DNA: TGTGCCAGCAGGGCACTAGCGGGAGGAACCGGGGAGCTGTTTTTT.

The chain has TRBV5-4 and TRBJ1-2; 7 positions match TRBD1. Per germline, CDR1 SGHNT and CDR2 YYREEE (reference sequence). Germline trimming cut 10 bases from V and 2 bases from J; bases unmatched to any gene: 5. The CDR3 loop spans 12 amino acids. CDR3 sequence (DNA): TGTGCCGGAAGACAGGGCAACTATGGCTACACCTTC. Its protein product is CAGRQGNYGYTF.

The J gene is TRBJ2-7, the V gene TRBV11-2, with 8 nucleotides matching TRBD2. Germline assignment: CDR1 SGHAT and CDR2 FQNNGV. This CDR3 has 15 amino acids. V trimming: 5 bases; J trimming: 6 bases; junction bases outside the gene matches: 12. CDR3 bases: TGTGCCAGCAGCCGCGGACTAGCCACGACAGGCGAGCAGTACTTC. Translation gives CASSRGLATTGEQYF.

The CDR3 is CASSPGQGQETQYF. The CDR3 DNA sequence: TGTGCCAGCTCCCCTGGGCAGGGACAAGAGACCCAGTACTTC. This chain joins TRBV6-4 and TRBJ2-5, with a weak D call TRBD1 (5 bases). The V gene's germline CDR1 is MRHNA and CDR2 SNTAGT. The CDR3 runs to 14 residues. The V gene lost 8 bases and the J gene lost 2 bases, with 15 bases spanning the gap.

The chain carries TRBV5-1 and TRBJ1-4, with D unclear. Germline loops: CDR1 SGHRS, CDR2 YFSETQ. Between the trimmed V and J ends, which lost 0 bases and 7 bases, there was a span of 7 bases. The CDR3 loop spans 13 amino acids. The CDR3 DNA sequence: TGCGCCAGCAGCTTGGCCGCAGGTGAAAAACTGTTTTTT. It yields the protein CASSLAAGEKLFF.

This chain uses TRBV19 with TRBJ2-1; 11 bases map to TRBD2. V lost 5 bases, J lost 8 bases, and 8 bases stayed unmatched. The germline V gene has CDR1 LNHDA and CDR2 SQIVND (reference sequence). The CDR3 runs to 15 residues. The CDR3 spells CASSFTSGSGDEQFF. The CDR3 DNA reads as TGTGCCAGTAGTTTCACTAGCGGGAGCGGCGATGAGCAGTTCTTC.

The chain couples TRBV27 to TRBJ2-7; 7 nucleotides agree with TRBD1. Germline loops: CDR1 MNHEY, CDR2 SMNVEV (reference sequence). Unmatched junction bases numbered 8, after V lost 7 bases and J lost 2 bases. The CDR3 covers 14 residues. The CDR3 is CASKKTGQTYEQYF. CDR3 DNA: TGTGCCAGCAAAAAGACGGGACAGACCTACGAGCAGTACTTC.

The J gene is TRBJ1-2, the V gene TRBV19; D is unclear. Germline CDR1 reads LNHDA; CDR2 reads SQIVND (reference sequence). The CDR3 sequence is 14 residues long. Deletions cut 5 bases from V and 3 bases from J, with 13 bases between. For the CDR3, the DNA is TGTGCCAGTAGTTCGCAGATTCTTGACTATGGCTACACCTTC. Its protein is CASSSQILDYGYTF.

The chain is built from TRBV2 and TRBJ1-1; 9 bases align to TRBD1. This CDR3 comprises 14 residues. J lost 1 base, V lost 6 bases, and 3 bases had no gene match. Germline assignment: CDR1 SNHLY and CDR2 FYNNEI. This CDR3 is CASRDRGRNTEAFF. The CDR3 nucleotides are TGTGCCAGCAGGGACAGGGGACGGAACACTGAAGCTTTCTTT.

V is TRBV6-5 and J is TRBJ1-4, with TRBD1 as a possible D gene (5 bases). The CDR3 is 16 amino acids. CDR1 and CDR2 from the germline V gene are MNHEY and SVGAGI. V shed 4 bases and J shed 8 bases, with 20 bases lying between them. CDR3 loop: CASSFGGPPVGEKLFF. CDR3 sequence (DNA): TGTGCCAGCAGTTTCGGGGGACCCCCGGTAGGGGAAAAACTGTTTTTT.

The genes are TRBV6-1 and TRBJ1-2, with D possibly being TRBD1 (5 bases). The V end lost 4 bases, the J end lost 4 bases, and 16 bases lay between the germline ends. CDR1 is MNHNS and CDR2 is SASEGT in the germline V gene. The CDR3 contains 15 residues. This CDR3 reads CASSGPLGLGYGYTF. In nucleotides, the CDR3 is TGTGCCAGCAGTGGCCCTCTGGGGCTCGGCTATGGCTACACCTTC.

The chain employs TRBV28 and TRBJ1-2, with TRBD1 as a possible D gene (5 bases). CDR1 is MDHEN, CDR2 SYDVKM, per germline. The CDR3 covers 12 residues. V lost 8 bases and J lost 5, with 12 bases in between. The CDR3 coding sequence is TGTGCCAGCGGGGGGGAAAGTTATGGCTACACCTTC. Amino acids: CASGGESYGYTF.

This CDR3 reads CASSFTDRAGGYTF. CDR3 nucleotides: TGTGCCAGCAGTTTTACGGACAGGGCTGGGGGCTACACCTTC. V usage is TRBV28 and J usage is TRBJ1-2; 8 bases align to TRBD1. CDR3 length: 14 amino acids. Germline V gives CDR1 MDHEN, CDR2 SYDVKM. The V gene end was trimmed by 3 bases and the J gene end by 8 bases; junction bases not matched to a gene: 8.